The entry below describes one TCR beta chain. It has no known antigen specificity. No base qualities exist here, and no much larger clone lies one base off it. To prepare the library, PCR was applied. TCRdb lists the instrument as Illumina HiSeq 2500. To reduce PCR and sequencing biases, unique molecular identifiers were built into the TCR beta cDNA libraries. Per 1 to 10 million input T cells, around 500,000 cDNA molecules were obtained, such that each molecule approximated one T cell. The patient libraries were prepared and sequenced with the same protocol used for the earlier healthy control dataset. Samples belonging to the same batch were prepared together, multiplexed and sequenced on a shared HiSeq lane. In the authors' own workflow: Raw barcoded reads were processed with MIGEC, and single-read molecular identifier groups were discarded before consensus assembly and CDR3 extraction. VDJtools was used for post-analysis of the clonotype tables, with diversity normalized by down-sampling every dataset to the smallest sample size. In repertoire overlap clustering, CDR3 amino acid sequences, but not nucleotide sequences, were matched to correct batch-related cross-sample contamination. The public reads were run again by TCRdb, first through fastp at Q25 and then through MiXCR, and only productive beta chains were kept. Entries are consolidated by CDR3 protein sequence, retaining the most common genes and DNA. TCRdb, rather than the study authors, made the V and J calls. The table for this sample lists roughly 540,000 distinct CDR3 sequences; under 40% of them were counted only once. The ten most abundant clones make up approximately 5.4% of the sample.

V sheds 3 bases and J sheds 4 bases, leaving 11 bases between their ends. The germline V gene supplies CDR1 SGHTA and CDR2 FQGNSA. Including the terminal cysteine and phenylalanine, the CDR3 comprises 14 residues. CDR3 DNA is the only sequence kept; it has 42 bases, read in frame from the first base. This entry comes from a study of post-analysis software for immune sequencing data (dated by TCRdb to between 2015 and 2016). In the study overall: Relapsing-remitting, secondary progressive and progressive-relapsing multiple sclerosis were recorded as disease courses, and subtype annotation was lacking for some patients. The patient repertoires were set against roughly eleven previously published healthy control repertoires from donors whose ages ranged from roughly 6 to 27 years. A subset of samples was prepared in parallel using single-end sample barcoding, then pooled and co-amplified after Illumina adapter ligation. Overall results and qualifications from the work: Compared with controls, multiple sclerosis patients had significantly lower normalized Chao1 diversity, a finding suggesting substantial peripheral T-cell clonal expansion. Direct clustering with F measure showed strong co-clustering of samples prepared in the same batch, prompting a batch-effect correction. Patients showed significantly higher frequencies than controls for about 5 TRBV segments, among them TRBV5-6, TRBV5-1 and TRBV20-1. The control group was slightly older than the multiple sclerosis patient group.

TCR beta repertoires were profiled from peripheral blood of approximately 13 young patients with multiple sclerosis to demonstrate the VDJtools post-analysis software. The patients with multiple sclerosis were children and adolescents between 6 and 15 years of age. The receptor comes from a girl aged 2 to 17 with multiple sclerosis. The sample taken for sequencing was blood. The sequence is built from TRBV7-2 and TRBJ2-3; the D gene identity is not certain. Read as DNA, the sequence is TGTGCCAGCAGCTTCTCGGTGTCCGCAGATACGCAGTATTTT. Its translation reads: CASSFSVSADTQYF.